This T cell receptor beta chain was recorded in a study of blood T cells in healthy people across ages. At the level of the study: The capture of about one barcoded beta molecule per two T cells was achieved by template switching. General study results and limits: No conclusive comparison of naive versus antigen-experienced cells was possible with unsorted PBMCs.

With 6 bases removed from V and 8 bases from J, the gap between germline ends came to 16 bases. Germline lookup yields CDR1 MNHEY and CDR2 SVGAGI. This CDR3 has 14 residues. Combining a sample-barcoded 5' primer with a J-beta primer mix, a second PCR ran for roughly 6 to 11 cycles. Template switching added a 12-random-nucleotide identifier to every cDNA molecule. TCRdb independently ran MiXCR on the 5' RACE reads; one entry per CDR3 protein. The table has approximately 900,000 distinct CDR3 sequences, roughly 48% seen once; the top ten hold around 15%. Concerning this clonotype: Antigen: not known.

The chain combines TRBV6-5 with TRBJ1-4, with a possible D match to TRBD1 (6 bases). This receptor was taken from a man aged 25 to 40 in good health. Sequenced: blood. The CDR3 nucleotides read TGTGCCAGCAGCCTCAGGGGATTCGGCGAAAAACTGTTTTTT. This sequence encodes CASSLRGFGEKLFF.